These 22 T cell receptor beta chains originate from one sample sequenced in a study of blood T cell repertoires in COVID-19 (dated by TCRdb to 2019 to 2021). Library creation used the immunoSEQ multiplex PCR assay. In TCRdb, the immuneACCESS table is reduced to in-frame sequences with V and J assigned. These tables do not hold every clone; where another copy was compared, an unresolved V gene accounts for under half, and the others remain unexplained. This sample comprises 250,000 to 300,000 clones, roughly 91% of them detected only once. 0.9% to 1% of the sample belongs to the ten largest clones. Sequenced input: peripheral blood. The receptor source for this set is a woman aged 40-49 years who had recovered from COVID-19.

This rearrangement joins TRBV10-3 to TRBJ1-5, with D maybe TRBD1 (5 bases). V shed 10 bases and J shed 4 bases, with 14 bases lying between them. Germline CDR1 is ENHRY and CDR2 is SYGVKD. CDR3 length equals 13 residues. The CDR3 nucleotides are TGTGCCACCGCGGGGGGAGGGAATCAGCCCCAGCATTTT. Encoded protein: CATAGGGNQPQHF.

This sequence joins TRBV6-5 and TRBJ2-5, with 8 bases aligning to TRBD1. V lost 2 bases to trimming and J lost 4 bases; unmatched junction nucleotides: 3. This CDR3 comprises 14 residues. Germline V gene sequence: CDR1 MNHEY, CDR2 SVGAGI. This CDR3 reads CASSYPGQGETQYF. CDR3 coding DNA: TGTGCCAGCAGTTACCCAGGACAGGGAGAGACCCAGTACTTC.

This clone was picked up one time. V is TRBV11-2 and J is TRBJ2-1; 8 bases match TRBD2. The CDR3 is 16 residues long. The ends lost 5 bases at V and 2 bases at J; junction bases unmatched: 8. Germline CDR1 reads SGHAT; CDR2 reads FQNNGV. The CDR3 DNA reads TGTGCCAGCAGCACGGGGACTAGTGGGGCCTACAATGAGCAGTTCTTC. Its protein product is CASSTGTSGAYNEQFF.

J is TRBJ2-7 and V is TRBV5-1, with TRBD1 matching over 7 bases. The CDR3 consists of 13 residues. Germline lookup yields CDR1 SGHRS and CDR2 YFSETQ. With V trimmed by 4 bases and J by 0 bases, 1 base remained unmatched. The CDR3 sequence: CASSGDSSYEQYF. CDR3 DNA sequence: TGCGCCAGCAGCGGGGACAGCTCCTACGAGCAGTACTTC. Filled out from reference TRBV5-1 and TRBJ2-7, the complete variable domain reads KAGVTQTPRYLIKTRGQQVTLSCSPISGHRSVSWYQQTPGQGLQFLFEYFSETQRNKGNFPGRFSGRQFSNSRSEMNVSTLELGDSALYLCASSGDSSYEQYFGPGTRLTVT.

V gene TRBV6-2 or TRBV6-3 combines with J gene TRBJ1-5; D gene unclear. The CDR3 is made up of 12 amino acids. CDR1 is MNHEY and CDR2 is SVGEGT in the germline V gene. Deletions cut 6 bases from V and 7 bases from J, with 10 bases between. The CDR3 is CASSPVAQPQHF. CDR3 coding DNA: TGTGCCAGCAGCCCCGTGGCCCAGCCCCAGCATTTT.

This clone was seen a single time. The rearrangement joins TRBV14 to TRBJ2-7, with D tentatively TRBD2 (6 bases). V lost 3 bases, J lost 6 bases, and 15 bases lay in between. The CDR3 totals 14 residues. Germline V gene lookup returns CDR1 SGHDN and CDR2 FVKESK. The CDR3 loop reads CASSQAREWGEQYF. CDR3 DNA sequence: TGTGCCAGCAGCCAGGCGCGGGAATGGGGCGAGCAGTACTTC.

The chain couples TRBV5-1 to TRBJ2-7; D is unresolved. The CDR3 runs 14 residues. The germline V gene has CDR1 SGHRS and CDR2 YFSETQ. Trimming cost V 0 bases and J 1 base, with 8 bases left between them. CDR3: CASSLVAGSYEQYF. CDR3 DNA: TGCGCCAGCAGCTTGGTGGCAGGATCCTACGAGCAGTACTTC.

This chain connects TRBV5-7 to TRBJ1-2; maybe TRBD1 (6 bases). TRBV5-7 is given ORF status, its function remaining uncertain. Trimming stripped 4 bases from V and 3 bases from J, with 16 bases between. The CDR3 is 15 residues long. The CDR3 here is CASSHNRRGDYGYTF. In DNA, the CDR3 is TGTGCCAGCAGCCACAATCGCAGGGGAGACTATGGCTACACCTTC.

This chain links TRBV27 with TRBJ2-2; TRBD2 matches at 16 bases. V lost 4 bases and J lost 7; bases outside the gene matches: 15. Germline V lookup: CDR1 MNHEY, CDR2 SMNVEV (reference sequence). The CDR3 loop spans 20 amino acids. The CDR3 reads CASSSPGTSGRALGGGELFF. CDR3 sequence (DNA): TGTGCCAGCAGTTCCCCTGGGACTAGCGGGAGGGCCCTCGGGGGCGGGGAGCTGTTTTTT.

DNA of the CDR3: TGTGCCAGCAGTTCTAGCGGGGGTGCCTACAATGAGCAGTTCTTC. It specifies CASSSSGGAYNEQFF. J is TRBJ2-1 and V is TRBV6-5; 10 nucleotides line up with TRBD2. J gave up 2 bases and V 4 bases, and 2 bases lay outside the gene matches. The CDR3 has 15 amino acids. CDR1 MNHEY and CDR2 SVGAGI come from the germline V gene.

This clone came up a few times. CDR3 DNA: TGTGCCAGCAGTTTGGGCCAATATCAGCCCCAGCATTTT. Amino acids: CASSLGQYQPQHF. This chain connects TRBV27 to TRBJ1-5, with D hard to call. Germline-derived CDR1 and CDR2 are MNHEY and SMNVEV (reference sequence). The CDR3 has 13 amino acids. The germline V and J ends were trimmed by 3 bases and 5 bases, with 8 bases remaining between them.

Only one count was recorded for this clone. The chain carries TRBV6-2 or TRBV6-3 and TRBJ2-5; D is unclear. CDR1 and CDR2 from the germline V gene are MNHEY and SVGEGT. Trimming stripped 2 bases from V and 5 bases from J, with 9 bases between. This CDR3 is 13 amino acids long. CDR3 loop: CASSYGPWETQYF. CDR3 coding DNA: TGTGCCAGCAGTTACGGGCCGTGGGAGACCCAGTACTTC.

This chain connects TRBV5-4 to TRBJ2-4; 9 bases are shared with TRBD2. V shed 4 bases, J shed 7 bases, and the junction held 9 bases outside the gene matches. Germline loops: CDR1 SGHNT, CDR2 YYREEE (reference sequence). The CDR3 contains 15 residues. The CDR3 sequence is CASSAGGALSNIQYF. Written as DNA, the CDR3 is TGTGCCAGCAGCGCGGGGGGGGCGCTGAGCAACATTCAGTACTTC.

CDR3 region: CASSPQRGLEQYV. Written as DNA, the CDR3 is TGTGCCAGCAGCCCCCAGCGGGGCCTCGAGCAGTACGTC. J is TRBJ2-7 and V is TRBV6-5, with 7 bases matching TRBD2. V trimming: 6 bases; J trimming: 6 bases; junction bases outside the gene matches: 8. Germline V lookup: CDR1 MNHEY, CDR2 SVGAGI. This CDR3 is 13 amino acids long.

Only one count was recorded for this clone. The V gene is TRBV10-3, the J gene TRBJ1-1, with TRBD1 matching over 8 bases. CDR1 is ENHRY, CDR2 SYGVKD, per germline. The CDR3 sequence is 12 residues long. V shed 10 bases, J shed 6 bases, and the junction held 7 bases outside the gene matches. CDR3 amino acids: CATRGPQAEAFF. The DNA for the CDR3 is TGTGCCACCAGGGGGCCACAGGCTGAAGCTTTCTTT.

The chain uses TRBV29-1 and TRBJ2-1; 11 bases align to TRBD2. This CDR3 region has 14 residues. Germline CDR1 reads SQVTM; CDR2 reads ANQGSEA. V shed 6 bases, J shed 9 bases, and the junction held 10 bases outside the gene matches. The CDR3 bases are TGCAGCGTATCCATAGGTCTAGCGGGAGGTGAGCAGTTCTTC. Its protein is CSVSIGLAGGEQFF.

This chain links TRBV4-1 with TRBJ2-6, with a possible D match to TRBD1 (5 bases). The CDR3 has 16 residues. Germline lookup yields CDR1 MGHRA and CDR2 YSYEKL. Trimming removed 7 bases from V and 1 base from J, with 14 bases in between. As DNA, the CDR3 is TGCGCCAGCACGACAGACAGTCCGTCTGGGGCCAACGTCCTGACTTTC. It codes for CASTTDSPSGANVLTF.

The chain has TRBV12-3 or TRBV12-4 and TRBJ2-7; 9 positions agree with TRBD2. The CDR3 extends over 13 amino acids. V lost 5 bases and J lost 6; bases outside the gene matches: 5. DNA of the CDR3: TGTGCCAGCAGTCGGGGGACTAGCAGCGAGCAGTACTTC. Residues: CASSRGTSSEQYF.

As regards this clone: The sample contains more than one DNA sequence encoding this CDR3. The gene calls are TRBV6-6 and TRBJ1-5; D remains unclear. Germline CDR1 reads MNHNY; CDR2 reads SVGAGI (reference sequence). This CDR3 has 15 residues. V was pared by 8 bases and J by 0 bases, with 14 bases between. The CDR3 nucleotides read TGTGCCAGCTCCCCCCCGGGAGTTAGCAATCAGCCCCAGCATTTT. Translating gives CASSPPGVSNQPQHF.

This chain joins TRBV4-3 and TRBJ1-2; the D gene is possibly TRBD1 (5 bases). This CDR3 has 16 residues. Trimming shortened V by 2 bases and J by 2 bases, and 15 bases separated the two germline ends. Per germline, CDR1 LGHNA and CDR2 YSLEER. The CDR3 region has the DNA TGCGCCAGCAGCCAAACAAAGGATCGGGGGAACTATGGCTACACCTTC. Its translation: CASSQTKDRGNYGYTF.

The chain carries TRBV10-3 and TRBJ1-1, with 7 bases aligning to TRBD1. The V segment lost 7 bases and the J segment 2 bases; nucleotides outside the gene matches: 7. Germline values: CDR1 ENHRY, CDR2 SYGVKD. The length of the CDR3 is 14 residues. Here the CDR3 DNA reads TGTGCCATCATGAAACAGGGGACTAACACTGAAGCTTTCTTT. Translated: CAIMKQGTNTEAFF.

In its sample, this clone was seen a few times. The rearrangement links TRBV19 to TRBJ1-5; 9 bases line up with TRBD1. The CDR3 has 15 amino acids. J lost 1 base, V lost 6 bases, and 4 bases had no gene match. The germline V gene encodes CDR1 LNHDA and CDR2 SQIVND (reference sequence). The CDR3: CASSPGTGSNQPQHF. In DNA, the CDR3 is TGTGCCAGTAGCCCCGGGACAGGGAGCAATCAGCCCCAGCATTTT.